This section outlines one T cell receptor beta chain sequence together with its context. Antigen: not known. The data were obtained in a study of CXCR3-negative and CXCR3-positive naive CD8 T cells. cDNA libraries for TRB were generated by 5' RACE incorporating UMI labels. For each CDR3 protein, TCRdb gives one entry from its re-call of the 5' RACE reads, without DNA. In all, the sample yields 84,000 or so distinct CDR3 sequences. Germline V CDR1 and CDR2: LGHNA, YNFKEQ. There are 15 residues in the CDR3. General study points: Naive cells with CXCR3 showed TRB CDR3s that were more hydrophobic than those in CXCR3-negative naive cells.

The sample was naive CXCR3+ CD8+ T cells from blood. As to subset: CD45RO-CCR7+CD27+CD95- naive CD8+ T cells expressing CXCR3 (TNR3+). This chain connects TRBV4-2 to TRBJ1-2; the D call of TRBD1 rests on TCRdb alone, since no DNA is present to check it. This receptor was taken from a human donor in good health. Some clones in this sample may be carry-over from other donors' samples. This CDR3 reads CASSQGFGAGYGYTF.